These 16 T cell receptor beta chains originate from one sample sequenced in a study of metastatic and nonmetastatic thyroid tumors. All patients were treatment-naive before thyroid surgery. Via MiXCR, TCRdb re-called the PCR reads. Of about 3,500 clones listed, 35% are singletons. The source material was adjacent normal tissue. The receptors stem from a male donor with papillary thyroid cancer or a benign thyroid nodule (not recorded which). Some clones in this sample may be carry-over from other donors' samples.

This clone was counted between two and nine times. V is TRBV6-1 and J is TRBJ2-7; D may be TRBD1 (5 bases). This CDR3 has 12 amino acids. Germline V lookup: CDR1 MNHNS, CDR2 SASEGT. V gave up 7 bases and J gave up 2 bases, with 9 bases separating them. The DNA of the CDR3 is TGTGCCAGCAAGGACAAACCCTACGAGCAGTACTTC. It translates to CASKDKPYEQYF.

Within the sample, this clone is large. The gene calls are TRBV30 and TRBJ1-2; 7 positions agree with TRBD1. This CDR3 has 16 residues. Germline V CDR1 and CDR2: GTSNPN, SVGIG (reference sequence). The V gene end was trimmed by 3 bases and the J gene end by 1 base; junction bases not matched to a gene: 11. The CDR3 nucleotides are TGTGCCTGGAGGCGTCTCGGGGACAGCGGTAACTATGGCTACACCTTC. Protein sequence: CAWRRLGDSGNYGYTF.

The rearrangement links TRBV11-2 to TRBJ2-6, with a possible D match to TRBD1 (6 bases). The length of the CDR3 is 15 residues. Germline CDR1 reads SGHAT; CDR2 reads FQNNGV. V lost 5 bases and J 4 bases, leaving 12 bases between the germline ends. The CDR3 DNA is TGTGCCAGCAGCCCACAGGGCTCAGGGGCCAACGTCCTGACTTTC. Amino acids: CASSPQGSGANVLTF.

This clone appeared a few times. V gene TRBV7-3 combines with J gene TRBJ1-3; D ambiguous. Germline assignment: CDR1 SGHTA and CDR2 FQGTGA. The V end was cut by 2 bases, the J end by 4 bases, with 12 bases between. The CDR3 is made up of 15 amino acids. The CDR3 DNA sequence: TGTGCCAGCAGCTTATCAGGAGGGTTCGGAAACACCATATATTTT. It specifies CASSLSGGFGNTIYF. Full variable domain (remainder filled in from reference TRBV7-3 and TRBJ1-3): GAGVSQTPSNKVTEKGKYVELRCDPISGHTALYWYRQSLGQGPEFLIYFQGTGAADDSGLPNDRFFAVRPEGSVSTLKIQRTERGDSAVYLCASSLSGGFGNTIYFGEGSWLTVV.

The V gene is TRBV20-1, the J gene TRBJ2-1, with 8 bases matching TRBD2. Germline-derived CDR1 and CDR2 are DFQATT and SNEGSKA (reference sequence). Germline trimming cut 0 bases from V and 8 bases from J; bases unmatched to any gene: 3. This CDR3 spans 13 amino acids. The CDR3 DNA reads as TGCAGTGCTAGAGATCTAGCGGGCGATGAGCAGTTCTTC. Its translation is CSARDLAGDEQFF.

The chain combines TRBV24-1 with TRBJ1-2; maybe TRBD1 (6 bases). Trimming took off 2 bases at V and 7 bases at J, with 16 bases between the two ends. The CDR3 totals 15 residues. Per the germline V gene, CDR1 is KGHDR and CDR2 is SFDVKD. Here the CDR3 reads CATSDSMGRGSGYTF. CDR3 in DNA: TGTGCCACCAGTGATTCAATGGGCAGGGGAAGTGGCTACACCTTC.

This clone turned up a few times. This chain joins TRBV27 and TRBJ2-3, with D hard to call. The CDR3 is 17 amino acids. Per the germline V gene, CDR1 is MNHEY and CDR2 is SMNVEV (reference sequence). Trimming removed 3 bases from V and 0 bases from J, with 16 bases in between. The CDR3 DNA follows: TGTGCCAGCAGTTTGCTAGGTACACCCTCGAGCACAGATACGCAGTATTTT. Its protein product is CASSLLGTPSSTDTQYF.

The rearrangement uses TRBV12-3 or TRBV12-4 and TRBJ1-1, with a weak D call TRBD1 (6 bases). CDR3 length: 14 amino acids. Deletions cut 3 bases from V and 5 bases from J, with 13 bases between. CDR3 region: CASSFGGPGTEAFF. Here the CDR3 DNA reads TGTGCCAGCAGTTTCGGGGGGCCCGGAACTGAAGCTTTCTTT.

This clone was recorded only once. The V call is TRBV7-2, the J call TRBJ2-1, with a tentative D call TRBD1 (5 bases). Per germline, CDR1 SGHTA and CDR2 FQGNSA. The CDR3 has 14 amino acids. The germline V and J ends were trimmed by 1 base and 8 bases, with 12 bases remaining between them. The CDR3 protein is CASSLGPGQDEQFF. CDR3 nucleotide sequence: TGTGCCAGCAGCTTAGGACCAGGGCAGGATGAGCAGTTCTTC.

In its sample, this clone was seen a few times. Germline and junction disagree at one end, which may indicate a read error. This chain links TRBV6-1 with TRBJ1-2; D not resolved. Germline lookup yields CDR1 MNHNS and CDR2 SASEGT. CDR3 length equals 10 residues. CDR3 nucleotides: TGTGCCAGCAGGGAAGATGGCTACACCTTC. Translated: CASREDGYTF.

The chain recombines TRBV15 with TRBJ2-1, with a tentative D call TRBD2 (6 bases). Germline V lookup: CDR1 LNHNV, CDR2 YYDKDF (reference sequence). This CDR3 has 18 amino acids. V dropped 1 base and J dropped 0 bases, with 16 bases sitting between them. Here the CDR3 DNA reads TGTGCCACCAGCAGAGTACGCGGCGGACTACGCTCCTACAATGAGCAGTTCTTC. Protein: CATSRVRGGLRSYNEQFF.

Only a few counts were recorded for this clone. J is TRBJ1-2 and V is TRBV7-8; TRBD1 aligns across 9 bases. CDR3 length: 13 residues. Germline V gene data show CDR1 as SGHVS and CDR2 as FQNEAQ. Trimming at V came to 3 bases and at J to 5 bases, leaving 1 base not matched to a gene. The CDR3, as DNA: TGTGCCAGCAGCTTGGGACAGGGATATGGCTACACCTTC. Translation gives CASSLGQGYGYTF.

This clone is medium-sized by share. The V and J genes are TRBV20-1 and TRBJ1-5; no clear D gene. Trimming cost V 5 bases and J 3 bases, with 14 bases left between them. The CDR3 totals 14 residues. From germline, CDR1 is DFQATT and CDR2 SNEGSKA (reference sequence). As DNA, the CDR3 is TGCAGTGCTGCCGCCGGGGAGGCCAATCAGCCCCAGCATTTT. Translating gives CSAAAGEANQPQHF.

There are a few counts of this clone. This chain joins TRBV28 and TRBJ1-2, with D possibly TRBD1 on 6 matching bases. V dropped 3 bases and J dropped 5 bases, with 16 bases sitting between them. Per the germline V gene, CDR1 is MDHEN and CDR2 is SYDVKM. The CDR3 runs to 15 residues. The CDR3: CASSLTGTFRYGYTF. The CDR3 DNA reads TGTGCCAGCAGTTTGACAGGAACATTCCGGTATGGCTACACCTTC.

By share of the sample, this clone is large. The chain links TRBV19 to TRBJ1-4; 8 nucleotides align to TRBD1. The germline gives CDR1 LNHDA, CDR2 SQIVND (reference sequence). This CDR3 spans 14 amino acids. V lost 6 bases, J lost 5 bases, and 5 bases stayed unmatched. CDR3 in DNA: TGTGCCAGTAGCAGGACAGGGCCCAATGAAAAACTGTTTTTT. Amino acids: CASSRTGPNEKLFF.

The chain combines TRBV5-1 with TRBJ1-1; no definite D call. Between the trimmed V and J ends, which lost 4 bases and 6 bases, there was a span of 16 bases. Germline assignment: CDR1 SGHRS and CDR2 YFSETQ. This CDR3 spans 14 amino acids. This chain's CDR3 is CASSPGWEAAEAFF. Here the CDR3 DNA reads TGCGCCAGCAGCCCCGGGTGGGAGGCTGCTGAAGCTTTCTTT.